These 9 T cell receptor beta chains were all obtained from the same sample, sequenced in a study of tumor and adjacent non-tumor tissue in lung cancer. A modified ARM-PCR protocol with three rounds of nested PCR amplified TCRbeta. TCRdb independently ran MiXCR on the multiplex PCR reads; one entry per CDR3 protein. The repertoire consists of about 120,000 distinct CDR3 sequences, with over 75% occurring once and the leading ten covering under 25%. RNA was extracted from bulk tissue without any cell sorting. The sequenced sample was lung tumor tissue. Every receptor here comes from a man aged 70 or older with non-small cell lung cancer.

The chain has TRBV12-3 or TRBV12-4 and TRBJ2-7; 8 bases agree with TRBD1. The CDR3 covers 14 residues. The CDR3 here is CTGSLDRGSYEQYF. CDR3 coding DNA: TGTACCGGCAGTTTAGACAGGGGATCATACGAGCAGTACTTC.

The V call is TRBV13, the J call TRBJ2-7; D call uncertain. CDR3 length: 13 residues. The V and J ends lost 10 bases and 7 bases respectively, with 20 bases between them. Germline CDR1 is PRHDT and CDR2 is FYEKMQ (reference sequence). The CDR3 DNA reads TGTGCCAACTGCTCAACCACGGGTGATGAGCAGTACTTC. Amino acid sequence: CANCSTTGDEQYF.

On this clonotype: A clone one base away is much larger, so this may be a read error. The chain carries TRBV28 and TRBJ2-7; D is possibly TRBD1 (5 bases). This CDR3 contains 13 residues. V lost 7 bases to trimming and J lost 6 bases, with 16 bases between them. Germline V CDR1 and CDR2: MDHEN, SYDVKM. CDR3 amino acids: CASIRTRGAEQYF. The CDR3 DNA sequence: TGTGCCAGCATAAGGACAAGGGGCGCCGAGCAGTACTTC.

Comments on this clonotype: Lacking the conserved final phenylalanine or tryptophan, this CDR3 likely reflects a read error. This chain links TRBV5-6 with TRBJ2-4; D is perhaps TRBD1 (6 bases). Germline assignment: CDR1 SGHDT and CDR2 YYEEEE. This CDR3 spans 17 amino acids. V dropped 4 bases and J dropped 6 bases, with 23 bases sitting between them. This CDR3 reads CASSATGTRVVRNIQYL. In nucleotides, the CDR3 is TGTGCCAGCAGCGCTACCGGGACAAGGGTCGTTAGAAACATTCAGTACTTA.

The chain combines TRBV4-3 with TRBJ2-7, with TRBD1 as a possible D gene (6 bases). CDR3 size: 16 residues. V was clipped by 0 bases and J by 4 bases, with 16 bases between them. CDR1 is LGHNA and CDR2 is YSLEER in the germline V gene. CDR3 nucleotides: TGCGCCAGCAGCCAAGATCAGGCTAGGGGGAGTTACGAGCAGTACTTC. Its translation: CASSQDQARGSYEQYF.

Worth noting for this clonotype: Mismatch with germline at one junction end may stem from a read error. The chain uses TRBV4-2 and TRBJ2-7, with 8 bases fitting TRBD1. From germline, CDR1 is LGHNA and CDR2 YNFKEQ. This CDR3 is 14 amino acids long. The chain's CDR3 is CAGSQGQGLYEQYF. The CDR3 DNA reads TGCGCCGGCAGCCAAGGACAGGGTCTCTATGAGCAGTACTTC.

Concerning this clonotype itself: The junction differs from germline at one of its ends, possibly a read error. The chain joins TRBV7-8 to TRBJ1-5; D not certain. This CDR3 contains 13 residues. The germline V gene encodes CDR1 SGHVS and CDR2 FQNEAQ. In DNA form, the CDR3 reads TGTGCCAGCAGCTTAAGGGTCAATCAGCCCCAACATTTT. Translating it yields CASSLRVNQPQHF.

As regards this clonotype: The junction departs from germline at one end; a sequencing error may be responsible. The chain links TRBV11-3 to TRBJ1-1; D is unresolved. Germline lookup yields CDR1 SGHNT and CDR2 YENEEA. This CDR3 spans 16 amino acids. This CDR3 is CASSLKAVWMNTEAFF. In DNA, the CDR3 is TGTGCCAGCAGCTTAAAGGCAGTGTGGATGAACACCGAAGCTTTCTTT.

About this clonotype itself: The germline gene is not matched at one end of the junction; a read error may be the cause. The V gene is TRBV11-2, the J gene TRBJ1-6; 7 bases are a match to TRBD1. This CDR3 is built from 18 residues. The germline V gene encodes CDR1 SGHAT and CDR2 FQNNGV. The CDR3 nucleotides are TGTGCCAGCAGCTCACGACAGGGAGGAAGTTCCTATAAATCTCCCCTCAACTTT. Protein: CASSSRQGGSSYKSPLNF.